A selection of T cell receptor beta chains follows, all from one sample in a study of T cell responses to AZD1222 COVID-19 vaccine. Measured with immunoSEQ multiplex PCR; TCRdb has only the in-frame clones, and not every one. Among 95,000 to 150,000 clones, 75% to 90% were seen once, and the ten largest hold 3.1%. The material sequenced was peripheral blood, taken on day 0 of AZD1222 vaccination. The receptors stem from an adult in good health. Each CDR3 is given with its conserved first and last residue. A D gene is named only where the DNA matches it firmly.

j_call: TRBJ1-1; v_call: TRBV27; d_call: NA; cdr3_aa: CASSGVAGTEAFF
j_call: TRBJ2-7; v_call: TRBV4-2; d_call: NA; cdr3_aa: CASSQQINRETYEQYF
j_call: TRBJ2-1; v_call: TRBV10-1; d_call: NA; cdr3_aa: CASSDGRSAFPGFF
j_call: TRBJ1-4; v_call: TRBV11-2; d_call: NA; cdr3_aa: CASSLVEVEKLFF
j_call: TRBJ1-4; v_call: TRBV7-2; d_call: NA; cdr3_aa: CASSSAATNEKLFF
j_call: TRBJ2-2; v_call: TRBV24-1; d_call: TRBD1; cdr3_aa: CATSDGQGIGELFF
j_call: TRBJ2-7; v_call: TRBV5-6; d_call: NA; cdr3_aa: CASSPGTGSYEQYF
j_call: TRBJ2-2; v_call: TRBV18; d_call: NA; cdr3_aa: CASSLGTANTGELFF
j_call: TRBJ2-7; v_call: TRBV4-2; d_call: TRBD2; cdr3_aa: CASSPGLAGGPLPYF
j_call: TRBJ1-3; v_call: TRBV15; d_call: NA; cdr3_aa: CATSRAQGHTIYF
j_call: TRBJ2-5; v_call: TRBV19; d_call: TRBD1; cdr3_aa: CASGQVALGETQYF
j_call: TRBJ1-5; v_call: TRBV10-3; d_call: TRBD1; cdr3_aa: CAISAGGGAGSQPQHF
j_call: TRBJ2-3; v_call: TRBV7-9; d_call: NA; cdr3_aa: CASSFGWAQDTQYF
j_call: TRBJ1-2; v_call: TRBV18; d_call: NA; cdr3_aa: CASSPPGLGDYGYTF
j_call: TRBJ2-3; v_call: TRBV7-6; d_call: NA; cdr3_aa: CASSRRGRADTQYF
j_call: TRBJ1-1; v_call: TRBV12-3/TRBV12-4; d_call: NA; cdr3_aa: CASSRQVNTEAFF
j_call: TRBJ1-5; v_call: TRBV7-9; d_call: TRBD1; cdr3_aa: CASSSTGRHQPQHF
j_call: TRBJ2-1; v_call: TRBV6-2/TRBV6-3; d_call: TRBD1; cdr3_aa: CASSPGGATGNEQFF
j_call: TRBJ2-3; v_call: TRBV6-2/TRBV6-3; d_call: NA; cdr3_aa: CASSYGSAGATQYF
j_call: TRBJ2-1; v_call: TRBV7-9; d_call: NA; cdr3_aa: CASSLSRPWNEQFF
j_call: TRBJ2-1; v_call: TRBV4-1; d_call: TRBD2; cdr3_aa: CASSQVFGSGGYEQFF
j_call: TRBJ2-7; v_call: TRBV27; d_call: TRBD1; cdr3_aa: CASSWDRGSYEQYF
j_call: TRBJ2-3; v_call: TRBV12-3/TRBV12-4; d_call: NA; cdr3_aa: CASSFSADTQYF
j_call: TRBJ2-7; v_call: TRBV19; d_call: TRBD1; cdr3_aa: CASSPRTGYSYEQYF
j_call: TRBJ1-2; v_call: TRBV15; d_call: TRBD1; cdr3_aa: CATSRPGQGINYTF
j_call: TRBJ1-2; v_call: TRBV25-1; d_call: TRBD1; cdr3_aa: CASSVLNEGGQGTYGYTF
j_call: TRBJ1-1; v_call: TRBV19; d_call: NA; cdr3_aa: CASRPRAGNTEAFF
j_call: TRBJ2-7; v_call: TRBV18; d_call: NA; cdr3_aa: CASSRDTPHEQYF
j_call: TRBJ2-1; v_call: TRBV5-5; d_call: NA; cdr3_aa: CASSLGRGRYNEQFF
j_call: TRBJ2-1; v_call: TRBV28; d_call: TRBD2; cdr3_aa: CASRRGGTSGKNEQFF
j_call: TRBJ2-5; v_call: TRBV7-2; d_call: TRBD2; cdr3_aa: CASSFREGRETQYF
j_call: TRBJ1-1; v_call: TRBV13; d_call: TRBD1; cdr3_aa: CASRETGGRAEAFF
j_call: TRBJ1-1; v_call: TRBV19; d_call: TRBD1; cdr3_aa: CASSMDRGLGEAFF
j_call: TRBJ2-1; v_call: TRBV4-2; d_call: NA; cdr3_aa: CASSQYRHNEQFF
j_call: TRBJ1-2; v_call: TRBV7-8; d_call: TRBD1; cdr3_aa: CASSLVRQGDGYTF
j_call: TRBJ2-3; v_call: TRBV9; d_call: NA; cdr3_aa: CASSGALGVAVSTDTQYF
j_call: TRBJ1-1; v_call: TRBV20-1; d_call: NA; cdr3_aa: CSASRSPGNTEAFF
j_call: TRBJ1-1; v_call: TRBV5-8; d_call: NA; cdr3_aa: CASSLSFAVMNTEAFF
j_call: TRBJ1-2; v_call: TRBV19; d_call: NA; cdr3_aa: CASSIQGINYGYTF
j_call: TRBJ2-6; v_call: TRBV27; d_call: NA; cdr3_aa: CASSLSPPTGYGAGANVLTF
j_call: TRBJ2-1; v_call: TRBV19; d_call: TRBD2; cdr3_aa: CASSIVEAGGPYNEQFF
j_call: TRBJ1-5; v_call: TRBV6-5; d_call: TRBD1; cdr3_aa: CASRQGVLSNQPQHF
j_call: TRBJ2-1; v_call: TRBV5-4; d_call: TRBD2; cdr3_aa: CASSFGAGDLNEQFF
j_call: TRBJ2-7; v_call: TRBV6-5; d_call: TRBD2; cdr3_aa: CASRSRGAGGYEQYF
j_call: TRBJ1-1; v_call: TRBV7-9; d_call: TRBD1; cdr3_aa: CASSSPLGTVRSTEAFF
j_call: TRBJ1-1; v_call: TRBV9; d_call: NA; cdr3_aa: CASSLQGMRTEAFF
j_call: TRBJ1-5; v_call: TRBV5-4; d_call: NA; cdr3_aa: CASSLKGGGQPQHF
j_call: TRBJ2-1; v_call: TRBV5-8; d_call: TRBD2; cdr3_aa: CASSLWTSGAYNEQFF
j_call: TRBJ2-5; v_call: TRBV3-1/TRBV3-2; d_call: TRBD2; cdr3_aa: CASSQPAGEETQYF
j_call: TRBJ2-3; v_call: TRBV10-3; d_call: TRBD2; cdr3_aa: CATSGVAGGPGTDTQYF
j_call: TRBJ1-2; v_call: TRBV28; d_call: TRBD1; cdr3_aa: CASSPLGGTGGHGYTF
j_call: TRBJ2-5; v_call: TRBV5-1; d_call: NA; cdr3_aa: CASSLGRSTQGNQYF
j_call: TRBJ1-1; v_call: TRBV27; d_call: NA; cdr3_aa: CASSFGYYTEAFF